Below, 17 T cell receptor beta chains from the same sample are listed, as sequenced in a study of identical twins. TCRdb re-called the 5' RACE reads with MiXCR, one entry per CDR3 protein. This table holds some 1,600,000 distinct CDR3 sequences, 25% to 35% found once. The sequenced sample was cord blood. Source of these receptors: a newborn girl in good health.

In this sample, this clonotype turned up many times. This chain connects TRBV10-3 to TRBJ2-4; 8 positions match TRBD1. The CDR3 has 16 amino acids. The germline CDR1 and CDR2 sequences are ENHRY and SYGVKD. Trimming removed 3 bases from V and 2 bases from J; junction bases left unmatched: 6. The CDR3 DNA follows: TGTGCCATCAGTGAATTCCGGGACAGGCCCAAAAACATTCAGTACTTC. It translates to CAISEFRDRPKNIQYF.

The genes are TRBV10-3 and TRBJ1-2; D not resolved. Germline V CDR1 and CDR2: ENHRY, SYGVKD. V was pared by 1 base and J by 2 bases, with 8 bases between. CDR3 length: 14 amino acids. CDR3 nucleotides: TGTGCCATCAGTGAGTTTGGAGCAAACTATGGCTACACCTTC. Encoded protein: CAISEFGANYGYTF.

This clonotype has only a few counts. This chain connects TRBV27 to TRBJ2-3, with D perhaps matching TRBD1 (6 bases). With 0 bases removed from V and 2 bases from J, the gap between germline ends came to 12 bases. The germline V gene has CDR1 MNHEY and CDR2 SMNVEV (reference sequence). The CDR3 is 16 amino acids. CDR3 nucleotide sequence: TGTGCCAGCAGTTTATCGAGGGGGACGAACACAGATACGCAGTATTTT. It codes for CASSLSRGTNTDTQYF.

This clonotype was seen a handful of times. CDR3 bases: TGTGCCAGCAGTACACCCCGGACAGGGGACACTGAAGCTTTCTTT. Translated: CASSTPRTGDTEAFF. The gene calls are TRBV27 and TRBJ1-1; TRBD1 matches at 9 bases. The CDR3 has 15 residues. The trim removed 5 bases at V and 3 bases at J, leaving 7 bases unmatched. Germline CDR1 reads MNHEY; CDR2 reads SMNVEV (reference sequence).

The chain joins TRBV28 to TRBJ2-7; TRBD1 or TRBD2 may be the D gene (5 bases each). CDR3 size: 15 residues. Germline V lookup: CDR1 MDHEN, CDR2 SYDVKM. Trimming shortened V by 5 bases and J by 2 bases, and 16 bases separated the two germline ends. CDR3 region: CASSPTGTYAYEQYF. CDR3 sequence (DNA): TGTGCCAGCAGTCCTACTGGGACGTACGCCTACGAGCAGTACTTC.

This clonotype appeared a few times. V gene TRBV7-2 combines with J gene TRBJ2-5; 9 nucleotides align to TRBD1. Germline V gives CDR1 SGHTA, CDR2 FQGNSA. CDR3 size: 19 residues. Trimming removed 5 bases from V and 5 bases from J; junction bases left unmatched: 21. The CDR3 bases are TGTGCCAGCAGCGGCAGGGACAGGGATTGGGCGGGAGTTGTGGAGACCCAGTACTTC. Its protein is CASSGRDRDWAGVVETQYF.

This clonotype was detected only a few times. The gene calls are TRBV12-3 or TRBV12-4 and TRBJ1-6, with D maybe TRBD1 (6 bases). The V gene lost 5 bases and the J gene lost 10 bases, with 15 bases spanning the gap. The CDR3 totals 14 residues. The CDR3 nucleotides read TGTGCCAGCAGTCCTGACAGGCACCCATCACCCCTCCACTTT. It specifies CASSPDRHPSPLHF.

J is TRBJ2-7 and V is TRBV20-1, with D perhaps matching TRBD1 or TRBD2 (5 bases each). Germline CDR1 DFQATT, CDR2 SNEGSKA (reference sequence). The V end lost 8 bases, the J end lost 1 base, and 15 bases lay between the germline ends. CDR3 size: 13 residues. In DNA form, the CDR3 reads TGCAGTTGGGGACGGGGCCCGTCCTACGAGCAGTACTTC. This gives the protein CSWGRGPSYEQYF.

The V call is TRBV18, the J call TRBJ2-5; 8 bases are shared with TRBD2. The germline gives CDR1 KGHSH, CDR2 LQKENI. V lost 1 base, J lost 11 bases, and 15 bases stayed unmatched. The CDR3 has 16 amino acids. The CDR3 loop reads CASSPQGGGFYNEQYF. In DNA, the CDR3 is TGTGCCAGCTCACCACAAGGCGGGGGGTTCTACAATGAGCAGTACTTC.

The V call is TRBV6-5, the J call TRBJ1-2, with D perhaps TRBD1 (6 bases). The V gene's germline CDR1 is MNHEY and CDR2 SVGAGI. Trimming removed 5 bases at V and 4 bases at J, with 14 bases between. The CDR3 runs 14 residues. CDR3 amino acids: CASSPTRQVYGYTF. The CDR3 coding sequence is TGTGCCAGCAGTCCAACCCGACAGGTCTATGGCTACACCTTC.

A remark on this clonotype: A clone one base away is much larger, so this may be a read error. The rearrangement links TRBV2 to TRBJ2-3, with D unclear. Between the trimmed V and J ends, which lost 2 bases and 8 bases, there was a span of 8 bases. This CDR3 region has 12 residues. CDR1 is SNHLY, CDR2 FYNNEI, per germline. This chain's CDR3 is CASSESSGTQYF. The CDR3 nucleotides read TGTGCCAGCAGTGAATCTTCAGGTACGCAGTATTTT.

The gene calls are TRBV20-1 and TRBJ1-5, with D unresolved. This CDR3 contains 13 residues. Germline assignment: CDR1 DFQATT and CDR2 SNEGSKA (reference sequence). The ends were cut back, 3 bases at V and 4 bases at J, with 10 bases in the middle. DNA for the CDR3: TGCAGTGCTAGGCCATACATGAATCAGCCCCAGCATTTT. Protein sequence: CSARPYMNQPQHF.

The V and J genes are TRBV19 and TRBJ2-1, with 10 bases that match TRBD1. CDR1 is LNHDA, CDR2 SQIVND, per germline (reference sequence). CDR3 length: 15 residues. The junction had 2 bases not matched to a gene; V was cut back by 4 bases and J by 2 bases. The DNA of the CDR3 is TGTGCCAGTAGTACCGGGACAGGGGCCTACAATGAGCAGTTCTTC. Translated: CASSTGTGAYNEQFF.

The V gene is TRBV5-1, the J gene TRBJ1-1; 7 nucleotides align to TRBD1. Germline V CDR1 and CDR2: SGHRS, YFSETQ. There are 14 residues in the CDR3. V dropped 0 bases and J dropped 5; count of bases not matched to a gene: 4. The CDR3: CASSLGDRTTEAFF. CDR3 in DNA: TGCGCCAGCAGCTTGGGGGACAGAACAACTGAAGCTTTCTTT.

This clonotype appeared many times. The chain joins TRBV28 to TRBJ1-1; no clear D. The CDR3 contains 12 residues. Germline CDR1 MDHEN, CDR2 SYDVKM. Trimming removed 6 bases from V and 4 bases from J, with 9 bases in between. CDR3 coding DNA: TGTGCCAGCAGCCCTCGAGCCACTGAAGCTTTCTTT. Amino acids: CASSPRATEAFF.

The chain joins TRBV27 to TRBJ2-7, with 7 bases matching TRBD2. The CDR3 consists of 14 residues. The germline V gene encodes CDR1 MNHEY and CDR2 SMNVEV (reference sequence). With 6 bases clipped from V and 4 bases from J, the junction kept 9 bases outside the gene matches. CDR3 DNA sequence: TGTGCCAGCAGACCTACAAGGGGACTATACGAGCAGTACTTC. Amino acids: CASRPTRGLYEQYF.

This clonotype appeared a few times. The chain couples TRBV7-2 to TRBJ1-3; D is undetermined. Germline CDR1 and CDR2: SGHTA and FQGNSA. With 3 bases removed from V and 2 bases from J, the gap between germline ends came to 5 bases. This CDR3 is 13 amino acids long. The CDR3 sequence: CASSFGTGNTIYF. The CDR3 DNA is TGTGCCAGCAGCTTTGGGACTGGAAACACCATATATTTT.